A selection of T cell receptor beta chains follows, all from one sample in a study of T cells in Graves' hyperthyroidism and ophthalmopathy. TCRdb used MiXCR to reprocess the multiplex PCR reads, holding one entry per CDR3 protein. This sample has more than 150,000 distinct CDR3 sequences, with about a sixth found just once. Sequences were obtained from blood. These receptors all come from a woman aged 50 to 65 with Graves' hyperthyroidism. Both conserved end residues are part of each CDR3. The D gene is left open where the match is weak. Only part of the rows carry a size: once, few, many, or a class if the clone is expanded.

V gene	D gene	clone size	J gene	CDR3 protein	CDR3 DNA
TRBV6-1	.	many	TRBJ1-5	CASSQGYNQPQHF	TGTGCCAGCAGTCAGGGGTACAATCAGCCCCAGCATTTT
TRBV20-1	TRBD2	many	TRBJ2-7	CSVRSGGDSYEQYF	TGCAGTGTTCGCTCCGGGGGGGACTCCTACGAGCAGTACTTC
TRBV28	TRBD1	many	TRBJ1-2	CASSGGLGYTF	TGTGCCAGTTCAGGGGGCTTAGGCTACACCTTC
TRBV7-9	.	many	TRBJ2-3	CASSSPPLGDTDTQYF	TGTGCCAGCAGCTCCCCCCCACTCGGTGACACAGATACGCAGTATTTT
TRBV3-1	.	many	TRBJ2-7	CASSPPAGTRSYEQYF	TGTGCCAGCAGCCCTCCTGCCGGGACACGTTCTTACGAGCAGTACTTC
TRBV3-1	.	.	TRBJ2-2	CASSQVAVPGELFF	TGTGCCAGCAGCCAAGTGGCGGTGCCCGGGGAGCTGTTTTTT
TRBV27	.	many	TRBJ1-5	CASSLSWQNNQPQHF	TGTGCCAGCAGTTTATCGTGGCAGAACAATCAGCCCCAGCATTTT
TRBV2	.	.	TRBJ1-1	CASSEEIMNTEAFF	TGTGCCAGCAGTGAAGAGATTATGAACACTGAAGCTTTCTTT
TRBV3-1	.	many	TRBJ1-5	CASSQDLGYNQPQHF	TGTGCCAGCAGCCAAGATCTCGGATACAATCAGCCCCAGCATTTT
TRBV6-1	.	many	TRBJ2-7	CASSSRDDGYEQYF	TGTGCCAGCAGTTCCCGGGACGATGGCTACGAGCAGTACTTC
TRBV28	.	many	TRBJ1-3	CASSLAGSSGNTIYF	TGTGCCAGCAGTTTAGCCGGCAGCTCTGGAAACACCATATATTTT
TRBV20-1	.	many	TRBJ1-2	CSAPRQDAYGYTF	TGCAGTGCTCCGCGACAGGACGCCTATGGCTACACCTTC
TRBV19	TRBD1	.	TRBJ2-2	CASTPDRGHGELFF	TGTGCCAGTACTCCGGACAGGGGCCACGGGGAGCTGTTTTTT
TRBV12-3/TRBV12-4	.	.	TRBJ2-7	CASSAWDTLYEQYF	TGTGCCAGCAGTGCCTGGGACACCCTCTACGAGCAGTACTTC
TRBV18	TRBD1	many	TRBJ1-1	CASSPLKEGANTEAFF	TGTGCCAGCTCACCCTTGAAGGAGGGGGCGAACACTGAAGCTTTCTTT
TRBV6-5	.	many	TRBJ2-2	CASSYGRSNTGELFF	TGTGCCAGCAGTTACGGCCGATCGAACACCGGGGAGCTGTTTTTT
TRBV4-1	.	.	TRBJ2-1	CASSQDSYNEQFF	TGCGCCAGCAGCCAAGATAGTTACAATGAGCAGTTCTTC
TRBV18	TRBD1	many	TRBJ1-1	CASSPAPGQGVQTFF	TGTGCCAGCTCACCGGCACCGGGACAGGGTGTACAAACTTTCTTT
TRBV6-5	.	many	TRBJ1-6	CASSYWQENSPLHF	TGTGCCAGCAGTTACTGGCAGGAGAATTCACCCCTCCACTTT
TRBV3-1	TRBD2	many	TRBJ2-7	CASSEAGVYEQYF	TGTGCCAGCAGCGAGGCGGGGGTATACGAGCAGTACTTC
TRBV4-1	TRBD1	.	TRBJ2-3	CASSHPGQKRTDTQYF	TGCGCCAGCAGCCACCCGGGACAGAAAAGGACAGATACGCAGTATTTT
TRBV2	TRBD2	many	TRBJ2-3	CASSSLAGGTTDTQYF	TGTGCCAGCAGCTCCCTAGCGGGGGGGACGACAGATACGCAGTATTTT
TRBV19	TRBD2	few	TRBJ2-1	CASELAGGHYNEQFF	TGTGCCAGTGAATTAGCGGGGGGCCACTACAATGAGCAGTTCTTC
TRBV4-3	.	.	TRBJ2-1	CASSQVGGDNEQFF	TGCGCCAGCAGCCAAGTTGGAGGGGACAATGAGCAGTTCTTC
TRBV5-1	.	once	TRBJ2-3	CASSLPGHTSTDTQYF	TGCGCCAGCAGCTTACCGGGACACACTAGCACAGATACGCAGTATTTT
TRBV6-5	.	once	TRBJ2-1	CASSYSLGGHSYNEQFF	TGTGCCAGCAGTTACTCCCTAGGGGGACATTCCTACAATGAGCAGTTCTTC
TRBV6-6	.	many	TRBJ1-1	CASSYRRAGTGTEAFF	TGTGCCAGCAGTTACAGGAGGGCAGGGACGGGAACTGAAGCTTTCTTT
TRBV12-3/TRBV12-4	.	many	TRBJ1-6	CASSLGGSSYNSPLHF	TGTGCCAGCAGTTTAGGTGGGAGCTCCTATAATTCACCCCTCCACTTT
TRBV7-8	TRBD2	.	TRBJ2-3	CASSFREGTGTQYF	TGTGCCAGCAGCTTTAGGGAGGGCACAGGTACACAGTATTTT
TRBV7-9	TRBD2	many	TRBJ2-7	CASSLFGGDEQYF	TGTGCCAGCAGCTTATTTGGGGGGGATGAGCAGTACTTC
TRBV7-2	.	few	TRBJ1-6	CASSPSPNSPLHF	TGTGCCAGCAGCCCCAGTCCCAATTCACCCCTCCACTTT
TRBV6-5	.	many	TRBJ1-2	CASIKGRGSVWGYTF	TGTGCCAGCATCAAAGGGCGGGGATCGGTTTGGGGCTACACCTTC
TRBV7-9	.	.	TRBJ1-1	CASSSGLEEAFF	TGTGCCAGCAGCTCAGGACTTGAAGAAGCTTTCTTT
TRBV28	.	.	TRBJ2-7	CASSSPTSNEQYF	TGTGCCAGCAGTTCCCCGACTAGTAACGAGCAGTACTTC
TRBV10-3	.	many	TRBJ1-2	CAISVGAGRNGGYTF	TGTGCCATCAGTGTAGGGGCAGGCCGTAACGGTGGCTACACCTTC
TRBV7-2	TRBD2	.	TRBJ2-1	CASSPTSGTEYEQFF	TGTGCCAGCAGCCCTACTAGCGGGACCGAGTATGAGCAGTTCTTC
TRBV7-2	TRBD2	many	TRBJ2-1	CASSYASGGNEQFF	TGTGCCAGCAGCTATGCTAGCGGGGGGAATGAGCAGTTCTTC
TRBV6-2/TRBV6-3	TRBD1	.	TRBJ1-5	CASRLTGGGQPQHF	TGTGCCAGCAGATTGACAGGGGGCGGTCAGCCCCAGCATTTT
TRBV7-2	.	many	TRBJ2-7	CASSSSDKQYF	TGTGCCAGCAGCTCTAGCGACAAGCAGTACTTC
TRBV28	TRBD1	many	TRBJ2-7	CASSLQGDSYEQYF	TGTGCCAGCAGTCTACAGGGGGACTCCTACGAGCAGTACTTC
TRBV7-2	.	many	TRBJ1-2	CASSLVSWDGYTF	TGTGCCAGCAGCTTAGTTTCTTGGGATGGCTACACCTTC
TRBV12-3/TRBV12-4	TRBD2	.	TRBJ2-3	CASRPTGGSTDTQYF	TGTGCCAGCAGGCCAACGGGGGGAAGCACAGATACGCAGTATTTT
TRBV28	.	many	TRBJ2-1	CASSSPNNEQFF	TGTGCCAGCAGTTCCCCTAATAATGAGCAGTTCTTC
TRBV20-1	TRBD1	many	TRBJ1-6	CSARVGDRGSSYNSPLHF	TGCAGTGCTAGAGTAGGGGACAGGGGCAGCTCCTATAATTCACCCCTCCACTTT